The entry below gives a single T cell receptor beta chain sequence along with its context. Its antigen is not known. A read error may account for a junction end that differs from germline. Sequencing was performed with immunoSEQ multiplex PCR; in TCRdb, only in-frame clones are kept and a portion is missing. The sample contains tens of thousands of clones, 75% to 90% of which appear only once. This record comes from a study of siplizumab effects on memory and regulatory T cells. The CDR3 is 16 amino acids. CDR1 SSHAT and CDR2 FNYEAQ come from the germline V gene (reference sequence). Study observations and caveats: Naive T cells, seemingly more diverse than memory cells, seemed major alloresponse contributors.

V gene TRBV7-7 combines with J gene TRBJ2-1; unclear D gene. What was sequenced was memory CD4+ T cells sorted from blood. This clonotype originated in a human donor in good health. In DNA, the CDR3 is TGTGCTAGCAGCTTACACGGAAAGAGCTCCTACAATGAGCAGTTCTTC. Translating gives CASSLHGKSSYNEQFF.